This T cell receptor beta chain is drawn from a study of HIV-infected patients and healthy controls. TCRdb recomputed calls from the 5' RACE reads with MiXCR, one row per CDR3 protein. The sample shows 60,000 to 75,000 distinct CDR3 sequences, about a sixth of them seen only once. Germline V gives CDR1 SGHVS, CDR2 FQNEAQ. Between the trimmed V and J ends, which lost 1 base and 6 bases, there was a span of 9 bases. The length of the CDR3 is 13 residues. The sample comprised CD4+ T cells from blood. The chain uses TRBV7-8 and TRBJ1-1, with D possibly TRBD1 on 5 matching bases. The TCR originated in a human donor in good health. Here the CDR3 reads CASSLGGDAEAFF. In DNA, the CDR3 is TGTGCCAGCAGCTTAGGCGGGGACGCTGAAGCTTTCTTT.